Detailed here is one T cell receptor (beta chain). Some clones are missing from TCRdb's copy, which holds only in-frame ones; the method was immunoSEQ multiplex PCR. The table includes 900,000 to 1,200,000 clones, more than 75% detected once. In germline, CDR1 is MGHRA, CDR2 YSYEKL. CDR3 size: 13 residues. Trimming stripped 4 bases from V and 8 bases from J, with 11 bases between. The source of the sample is a study of shared clonotypes between healthy human individuals. Free of recent acute infections or vaccinations, the donors were healthy HIV-negative adults. The sequence came from a man aged 18 to 29 in good health. Some clones in this sample may be carry-over from other donors' samples. The V gene is TRBV4-1, the J gene TRBJ1-4; D uncertain. The sample consisted of memory CD4+ T cells from PBMCs. Subset of the sample: CD45RA-negative fraction. The CDR3 region is CASSPWGGEKLFF. For the CDR3, the DNA is TGCGCCAGCAGCCCATGGGGAGGGGAAAAACTGTTTTTT.